This T cell receptor (beta chain) was documented in a study of control samples from healthy donors and cancer patients. V was clipped by 5 bases and J by 7 bases, with 9 bases between them. The length of the CDR3 is 13 residues. CDR1 and CDR2 from the germline V gene are MNHEY and SVGAGI. Clones were read by immunoSEQ multiplex PCR, and TCRdb kept only the in-frame ones, dropping some. The sample records 45,000 to 60,000 clones, 94% being singletons. This sequence originates from a man aged 30 to 45 in good health. Input material: blood. V and J are TRBV6-5 and TRBJ1-6; TRBD1 is a possible D gene (5 bases). This CDR3 reads CASSRYRNSPLHF. CDR3 coding DNA: TGTGCCAGCAGTCGTTACAGGAATTCACCCCTCCACTTT.